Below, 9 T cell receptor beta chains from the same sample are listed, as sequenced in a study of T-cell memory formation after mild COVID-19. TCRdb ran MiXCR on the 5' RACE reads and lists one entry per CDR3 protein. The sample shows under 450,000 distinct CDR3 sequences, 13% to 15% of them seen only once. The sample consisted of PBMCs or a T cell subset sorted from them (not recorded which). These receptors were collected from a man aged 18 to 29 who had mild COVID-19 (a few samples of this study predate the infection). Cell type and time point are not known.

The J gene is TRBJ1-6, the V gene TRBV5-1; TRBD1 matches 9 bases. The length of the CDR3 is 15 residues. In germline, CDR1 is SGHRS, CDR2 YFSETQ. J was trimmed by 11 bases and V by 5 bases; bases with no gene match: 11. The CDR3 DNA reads TGCGCCAGCAGATCGATTCCGGGACAGGGAACACCCCTCCACTTT. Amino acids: CASRSIPGQGTPLHF. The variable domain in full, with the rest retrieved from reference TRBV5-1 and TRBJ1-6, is KAGVTQTPRYLIKTRGQQVTLSCSPISGHRSVSWYQQTPGQGLQFLFEYFSETQRNKGNFPGRFSGRQFSNSRSEMNVSTLELGDSALYLCASRSIPGQGTPLHFGNGTRLTVT.

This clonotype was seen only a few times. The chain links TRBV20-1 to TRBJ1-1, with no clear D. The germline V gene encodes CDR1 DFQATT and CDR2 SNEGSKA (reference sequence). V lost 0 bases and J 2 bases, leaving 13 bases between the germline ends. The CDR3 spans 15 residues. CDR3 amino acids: CSARDQPALNTEAFF. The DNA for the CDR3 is TGCAGTGCTAGAGATCAGCCAGCCTTAAACACTGAAGCTTTCTTT.

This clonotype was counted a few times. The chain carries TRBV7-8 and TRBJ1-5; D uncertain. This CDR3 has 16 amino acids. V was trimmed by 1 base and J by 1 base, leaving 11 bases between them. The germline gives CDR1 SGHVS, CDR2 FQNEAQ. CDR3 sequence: CASSLVARRSNQPQHF. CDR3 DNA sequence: TGTGCCAGCAGCTTAGTTGCCCGGAGGAGCAATCAGCCCCAGCATTTT. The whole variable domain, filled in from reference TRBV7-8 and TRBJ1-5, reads GAGVSQSPRYKVAKRGQDVALRCDPISGHVSLFWYQQALGQGPEFLTYFQNEAQLDKSGLPSDRFFAERPEGSVSTLKIQRTQQEDSAVYLCASSLVARRSNQPQHFGDGTRLSIL.

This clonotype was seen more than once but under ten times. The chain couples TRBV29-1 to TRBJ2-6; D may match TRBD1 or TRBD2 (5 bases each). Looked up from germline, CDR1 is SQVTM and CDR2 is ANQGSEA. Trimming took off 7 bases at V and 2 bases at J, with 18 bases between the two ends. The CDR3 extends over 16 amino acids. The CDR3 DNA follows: TGCAGCGCTCAGATCCGGGGCCACCCTGGGGCCAACGTCCTGACTTTC. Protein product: CSAQIRGHPGANVLTF. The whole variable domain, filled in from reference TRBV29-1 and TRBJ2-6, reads SAVISQKPSRDICQRGTSLTIQCQVDSQVTMMFWYRQQPGQSLTLIATANQGSEATYESGFVIDKFPISRPNLTFSTLTVSNMSPEDSSIYLCSAQIRGHPGANVLTFGAGSRLTVL.

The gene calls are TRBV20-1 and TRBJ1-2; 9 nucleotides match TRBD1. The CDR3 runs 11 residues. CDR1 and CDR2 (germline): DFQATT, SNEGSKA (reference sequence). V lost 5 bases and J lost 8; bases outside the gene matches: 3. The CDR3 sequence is CSAGGQGGYTF. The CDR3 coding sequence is TGCAGTGCTGGGGGACAGGGAGGCTACACCTTC.

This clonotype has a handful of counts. The CDR3 nucleotides read TGCAGTGCTAAGGCTAGCGCTAGCTCCTACAATGAGCAGTTCTTC. It is translated as CSAKASASSYNEQFF. This chain links TRBV20-1 with TRBJ2-1, with D possibly TRBD2 on 6 matching bases. The CDR3 has 15 amino acids. Germline V gives CDR1 DFQATT, CDR2 SNEGSKA (reference sequence). V was trimmed by 4 bases and J by 0 bases, leaving 13 bases between them.

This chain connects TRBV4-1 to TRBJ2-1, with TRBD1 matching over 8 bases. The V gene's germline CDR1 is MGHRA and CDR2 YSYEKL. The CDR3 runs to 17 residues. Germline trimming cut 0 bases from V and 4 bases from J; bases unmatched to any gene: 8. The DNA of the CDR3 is TGCGCCAGCAGCCAAGATCCCGGACAGGGCGGATACAATGAGCAGTTCTTC. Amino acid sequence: CASSQDPGQGGYNEQFF.

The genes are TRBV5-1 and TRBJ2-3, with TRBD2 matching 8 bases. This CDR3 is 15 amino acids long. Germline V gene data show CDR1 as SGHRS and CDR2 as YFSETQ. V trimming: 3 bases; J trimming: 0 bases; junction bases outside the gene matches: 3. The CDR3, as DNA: TGCGCCAGCAGCTCCCGACTAGCGAGCACAGATACGCAGTATTTT. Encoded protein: CASSSRLASTDTQYF.

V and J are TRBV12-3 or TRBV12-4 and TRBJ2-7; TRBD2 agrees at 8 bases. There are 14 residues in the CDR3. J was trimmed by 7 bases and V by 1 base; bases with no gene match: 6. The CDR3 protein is CASSLGAGVGEQYF. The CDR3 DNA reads TGTGCCAGCAGTTTAGGAGCGGGGGTTGGGGAGCAGTACTTC.